This TCR beta chain is drawn from a study of shared clonotypes between healthy human individuals. Study-wide background: Those who served as donors were two women and a few men between the ages of 18 and 49. The study's findings and limits: Few donors limited the genetic and exposure-history diversity represented.

Healthy and HIV-negative, the adult donors had no recent acute infections or vaccinations. V lost 0 bases and J lost 7; bases outside the gene matches: 7. Germline CDR1 and CDR2: SGHRS and YFSETQ. The CDR3 covers 16 residues. Note on this clone: Antigen specificity is unknown.

Profiling relied on immunoSEQ multiplex PCR, and the TCRdb table lists in-frame clones only, not all of them. The sample contains some 1.5 million clones, under 99% of which appear only once. The chain recombines TRBV5-1 with TRBJ2-1; 10 bases line up with TRBD2. This sequence was found in a man between 25 and 39 years old in good health. Sequenced sample: naive CD4+ T cells sorted from blood. Noted subset: CD45RA+ positively selected. DNA for the CDR3: TGCGCCAGCAGCTTGGGTCCAGCGGGAGGGGGAAATGAGCAGTTCTTC. Protein sequence: CASSLGPAGGGNEQFF.